This T cell receptor (beta chain) was sequenced during a study of radiation and T cells in renal cell carcinoma. Clones were sequenced by immunoSEQ multiplex PCR, and TCRdb holds only the in-frame ones, with some missing. The data hold about 76,000 clones, with 80% to 90% observed a single time. This CDR3 spans 16 amino acids. The germline V gene encodes CDR1 MNHEY and CDR2 SMNVEV (reference sequence). The germline V and J ends were trimmed by 6 bases and 4 bases, with 21 bases remaining between them. The time point is: blood 4 weeks post-SBRT, at nephrectomy. As to treatment: 15 Gy SBRT to primary tumor, nephrectomy 4 weeks later.

The chain has TRBV27 and TRBJ1-2, with a possible D match to TRBD1 (6 bases). The clonotype originates from a woman in her 70s with renal cell carcinoma. This specimen consisted of blood, obtained from a patient whose treatment included radiotherapy and nephrectomy. CDR3 region: CASRSLGTPGAYGYTF. In nucleotides, the CDR3 is TGTGCCAGCAGGTCGCTTGGGACACCGGGGGCCTATGGCTACACCTTC.